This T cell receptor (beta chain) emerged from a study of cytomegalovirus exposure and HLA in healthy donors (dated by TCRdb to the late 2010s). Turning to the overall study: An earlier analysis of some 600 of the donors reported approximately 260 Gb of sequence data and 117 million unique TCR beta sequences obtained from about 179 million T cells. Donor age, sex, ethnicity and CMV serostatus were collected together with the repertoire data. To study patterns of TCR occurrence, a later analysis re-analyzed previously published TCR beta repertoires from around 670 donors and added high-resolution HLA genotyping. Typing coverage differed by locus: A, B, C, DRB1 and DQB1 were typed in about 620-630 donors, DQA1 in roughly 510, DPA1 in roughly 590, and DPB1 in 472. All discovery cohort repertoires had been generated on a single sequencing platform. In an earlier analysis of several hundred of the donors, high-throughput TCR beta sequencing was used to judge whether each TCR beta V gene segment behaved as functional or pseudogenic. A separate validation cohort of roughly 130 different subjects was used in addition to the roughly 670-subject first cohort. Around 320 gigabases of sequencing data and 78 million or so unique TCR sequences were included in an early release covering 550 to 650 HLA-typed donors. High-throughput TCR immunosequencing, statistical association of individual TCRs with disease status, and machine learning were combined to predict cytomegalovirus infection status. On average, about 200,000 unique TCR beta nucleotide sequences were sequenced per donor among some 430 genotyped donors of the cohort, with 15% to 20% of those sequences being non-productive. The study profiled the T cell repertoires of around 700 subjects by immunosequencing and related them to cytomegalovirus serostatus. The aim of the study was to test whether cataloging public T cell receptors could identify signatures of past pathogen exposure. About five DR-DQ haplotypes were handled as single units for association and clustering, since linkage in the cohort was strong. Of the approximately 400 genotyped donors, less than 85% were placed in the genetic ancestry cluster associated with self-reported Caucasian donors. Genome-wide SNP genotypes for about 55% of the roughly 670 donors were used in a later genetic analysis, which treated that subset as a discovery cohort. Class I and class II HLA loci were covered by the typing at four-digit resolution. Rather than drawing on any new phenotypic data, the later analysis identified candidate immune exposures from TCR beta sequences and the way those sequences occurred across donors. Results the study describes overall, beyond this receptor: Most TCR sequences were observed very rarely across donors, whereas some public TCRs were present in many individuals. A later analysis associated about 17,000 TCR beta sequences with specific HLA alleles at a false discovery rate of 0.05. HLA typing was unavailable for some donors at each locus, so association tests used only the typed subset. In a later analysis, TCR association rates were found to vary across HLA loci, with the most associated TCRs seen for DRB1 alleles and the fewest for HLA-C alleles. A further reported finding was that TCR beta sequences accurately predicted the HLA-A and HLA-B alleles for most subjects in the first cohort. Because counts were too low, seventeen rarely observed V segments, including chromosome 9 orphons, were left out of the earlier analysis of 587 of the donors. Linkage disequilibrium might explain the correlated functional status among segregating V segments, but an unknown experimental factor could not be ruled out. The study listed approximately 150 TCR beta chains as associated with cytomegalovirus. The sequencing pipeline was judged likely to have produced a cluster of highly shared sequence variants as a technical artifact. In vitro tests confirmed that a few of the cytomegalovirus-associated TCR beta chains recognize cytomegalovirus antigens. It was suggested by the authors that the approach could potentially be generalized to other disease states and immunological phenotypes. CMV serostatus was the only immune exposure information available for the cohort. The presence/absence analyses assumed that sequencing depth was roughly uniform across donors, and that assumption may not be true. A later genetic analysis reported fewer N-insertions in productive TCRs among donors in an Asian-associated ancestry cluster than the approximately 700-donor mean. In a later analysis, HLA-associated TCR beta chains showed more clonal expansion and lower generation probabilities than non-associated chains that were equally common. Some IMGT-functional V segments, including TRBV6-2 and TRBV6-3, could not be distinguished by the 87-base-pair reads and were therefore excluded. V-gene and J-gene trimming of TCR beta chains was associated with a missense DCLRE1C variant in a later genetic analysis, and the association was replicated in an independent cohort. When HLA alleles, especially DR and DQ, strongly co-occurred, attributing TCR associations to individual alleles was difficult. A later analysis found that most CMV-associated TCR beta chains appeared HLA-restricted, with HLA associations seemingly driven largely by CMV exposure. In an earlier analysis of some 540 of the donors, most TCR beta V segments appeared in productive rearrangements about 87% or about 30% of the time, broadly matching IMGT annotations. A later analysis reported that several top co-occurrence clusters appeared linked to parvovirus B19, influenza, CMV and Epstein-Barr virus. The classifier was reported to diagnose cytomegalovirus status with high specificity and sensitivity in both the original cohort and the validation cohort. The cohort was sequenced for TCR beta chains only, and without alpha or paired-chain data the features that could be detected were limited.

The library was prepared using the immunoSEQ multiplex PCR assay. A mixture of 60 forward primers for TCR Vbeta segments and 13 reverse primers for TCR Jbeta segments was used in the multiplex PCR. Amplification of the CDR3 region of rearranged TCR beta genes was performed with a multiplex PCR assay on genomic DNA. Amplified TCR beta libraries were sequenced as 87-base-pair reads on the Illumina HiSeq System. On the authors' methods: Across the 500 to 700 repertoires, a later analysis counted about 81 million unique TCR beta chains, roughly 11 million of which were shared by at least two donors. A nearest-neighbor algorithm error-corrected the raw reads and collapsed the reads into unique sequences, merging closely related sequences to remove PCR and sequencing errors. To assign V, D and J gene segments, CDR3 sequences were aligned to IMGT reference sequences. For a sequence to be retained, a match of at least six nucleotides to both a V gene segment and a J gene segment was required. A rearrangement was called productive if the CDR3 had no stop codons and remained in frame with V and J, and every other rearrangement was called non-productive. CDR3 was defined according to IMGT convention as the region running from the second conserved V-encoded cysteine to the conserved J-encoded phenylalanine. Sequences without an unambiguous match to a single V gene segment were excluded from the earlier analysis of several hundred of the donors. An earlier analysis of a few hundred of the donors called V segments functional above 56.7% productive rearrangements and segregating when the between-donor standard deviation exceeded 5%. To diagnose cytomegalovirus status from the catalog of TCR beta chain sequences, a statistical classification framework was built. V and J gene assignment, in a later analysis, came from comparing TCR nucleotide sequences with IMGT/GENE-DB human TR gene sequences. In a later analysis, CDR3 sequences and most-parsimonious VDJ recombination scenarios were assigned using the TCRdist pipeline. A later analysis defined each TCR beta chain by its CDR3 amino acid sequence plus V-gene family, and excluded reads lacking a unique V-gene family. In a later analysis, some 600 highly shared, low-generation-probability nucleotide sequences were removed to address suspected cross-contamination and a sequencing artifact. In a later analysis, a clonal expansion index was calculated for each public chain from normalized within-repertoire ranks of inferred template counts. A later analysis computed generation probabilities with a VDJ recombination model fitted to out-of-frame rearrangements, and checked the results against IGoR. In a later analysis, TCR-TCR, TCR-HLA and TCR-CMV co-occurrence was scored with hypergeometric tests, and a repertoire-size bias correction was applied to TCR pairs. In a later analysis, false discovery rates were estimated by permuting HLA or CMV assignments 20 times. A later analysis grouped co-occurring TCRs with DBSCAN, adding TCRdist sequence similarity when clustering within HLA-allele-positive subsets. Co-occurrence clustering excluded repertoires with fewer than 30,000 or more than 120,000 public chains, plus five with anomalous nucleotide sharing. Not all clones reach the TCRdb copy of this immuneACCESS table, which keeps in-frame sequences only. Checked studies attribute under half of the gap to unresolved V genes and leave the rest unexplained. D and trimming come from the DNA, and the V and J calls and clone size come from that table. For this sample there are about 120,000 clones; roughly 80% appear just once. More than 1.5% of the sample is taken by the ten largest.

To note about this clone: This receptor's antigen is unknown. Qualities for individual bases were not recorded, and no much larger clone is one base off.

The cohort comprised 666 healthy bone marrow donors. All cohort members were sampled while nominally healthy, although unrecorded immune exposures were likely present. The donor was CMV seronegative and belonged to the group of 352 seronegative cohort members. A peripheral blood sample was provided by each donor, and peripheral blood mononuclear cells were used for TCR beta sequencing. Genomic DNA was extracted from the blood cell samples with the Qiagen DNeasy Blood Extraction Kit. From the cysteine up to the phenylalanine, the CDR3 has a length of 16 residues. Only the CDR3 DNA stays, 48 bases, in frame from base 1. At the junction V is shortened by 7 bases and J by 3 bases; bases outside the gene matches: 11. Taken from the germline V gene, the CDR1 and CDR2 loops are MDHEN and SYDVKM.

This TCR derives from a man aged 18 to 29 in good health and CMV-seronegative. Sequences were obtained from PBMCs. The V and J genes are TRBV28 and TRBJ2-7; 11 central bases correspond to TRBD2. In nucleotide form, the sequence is TGTGCCAGCACCGCGACTAGCGGGGAGGCCGGCTACGAGCAGTACTTC. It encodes CASTATSGEAGYEQYF.